The present T cell receptor beta chain was sequenced within a study of T-cell reconstitution after alpha-beta-depleted transplantation in children. The CDR3 extends over 14 amino acids. Germline V gives CDR1 LNHDA, CDR2 SQIVND (reference sequence). V shed 4 bases and J shed 3 bases, with 10 bases lying between them. Preparing the TCRbeta library involved the use of unique molecular identifiers. TCRdb re-called the PCR reads through MiXCR, storing one row per CDR3 protein. The data show 500,000 or so distinct CDR3 sequences, with 30% to 35% seen just once and approximately 2.3% held by the top ten. This chain uses TRBV19 with TRBJ2-1; D is unclear. This sample comprised PBMCs from the stem cell graft donor, obtained from the stem cell graft. The clonotype comes from a human donor who donated a stem cell graft to a child with aplastic anemia. The CDR3 here is CASSKASNYNEQFF. In DNA form, the CDR3 reads TGTGCCAGTAGTAAGGCATCAAACTACAATGAGCAGTTCTTC. Combining the CDR3 with reference TRBV19 and TRBJ2-1 gives the whole variable domain DGGITQSPKYLFRKEGQNVTLSCEQNLNHDAMYWYRQDPGQGLRLIYYSQIVNDFQKGDIAEGYSVSREKKESFPLTVTSAQKNPTAFYLCASSKASNYNEQFFGPGTRLTVL.